This passage covers 28 T cell receptor beta chains from one sample sequenced in a study of TIL therapy for anti-PD-1-resistant metastatic lung cancer. This was the immunoSEQ v3 assay. Libraries were prepared by immunoSEQ multiplex PCR; TCRdb keeps only in-frame clonotypes and omits some of them. The data contain about 36,000 clones, less than 75% of them seen just once; the ten biggest clones take up approximately 6%. Time point indicated: pre-treatment sample, taken before nivolumab and TIL therapy. The sample here was blood, taken at baseline. The receptors were sampled from a person aged 25 to 85 with non-small cell lung cancer.

This chain joins TRBV7-2 and TRBJ1-6, with D uncertain. Trimming left V 1 base short and J 10 bases short, with 14 bases between. The germline V gene encodes CDR1 SGHTA and CDR2 FQGNSA. The CDR3 consists of 15 residues. CDR3 in amino acids: CASSLGSPRGSPLHF. DNA of the CDR3: TGTGCCAGCAGCTTAGGTTCTCCCCGAGGATCACCCCTCCACTTT.

This clone was seen once. The V and J genes are TRBV4-3 and TRBJ2-5, with 8 bases identical to TRBD1. V dropped 0 bases and J dropped 2; count of bases not matched to a gene: 5. The length of the CDR3 is 16 residues. Germline V gene lookup returns CDR1 LGHNA and CDR2 YSLEER. The CDR3, as DNA: TGCGCCAGCAGCCAAGAAACAGGGGGATTGCAAGAGACCCAGTACTTC. This codes for CASSQETGGLQETQYF.

This clone has a handful of counts. This sequence joins TRBV27 and TRBJ1-2, with 7 bases identical to TRBD1. Germline V gene sequence: CDR1 MNHEY, CDR2 SMNVEV (reference sequence). Trimming cost V 7 bases and J 6 bases; bases outside gene matches: 14. The CDR3 covers 15 residues. The CDR3 nucleotides are TGTGCCAGCACCCTGTATAAGGGGGCGTCTAATGGCTACACCTTC. The encoded protein is CASTLYKGASNGYTF.

This rearrangement joins TRBV25-1 to TRBJ1-3; 8 bases are a match to TRBD1. In germline, CDR1 is MGHDK, CDR2 SYGVNS. The trim removed 8 bases at V and 4 bases at J, leaving 4 bases unmatched. CDR3 length equals 13 residues. The CDR3 DNA follows: TGTGCCAGCTCGACAGGGGTCGGAAACACCATATATTTT. Translated: CASSTGVGNTIYF.

Concerning this clone: The junction departs from the called germline gene at one end, perhaps through a read error. The chain has TRBV7-2 and TRBJ1-1; no firm D call. CDR1 SGHTA and CDR2 FQGNSA come from the germline V gene. CDR3 length: 14 residues. The CDR3 coding sequence is TGTGCCAGCAGCCCGCTGGCCGGAGGCACTGGAGCTTTCTTT. It translates to CASSPLAGGTGAFF.

The chain joins TRBV4-1 to TRBJ2-4, with no clear D. Germline V gives CDR1 MGHRA, CDR2 YSYEKL. Between the trimmed V and J ends, which lost 1 base and 1 base, there was a span of 8 bases. This CDR3 region has 15 residues. The CDR3: CASSQGDRAKNIQYF. The CDR3 DNA reads as TGCGCCAGCAGCCAAGGAGATAGGGCCAAAAACATTCAGTACTTC.

CDR3 loop: CASSQGQINYGYTF. In DNA, the CDR3 is TGCGCCAGCAGCCAAGGACAGATTAACTATGGCTACACCTTC. V gene TRBV4-1 combines with J gene TRBJ1-2; TRBD1 might be the D (5 bases). V was cut by 1 base and J by 1 base, with 7 bases left in between. Germline CDR1 is MGHRA and CDR2 is YSYEKL. The CDR3 runs 14 residues.

The chain carries TRBV6-1 and TRBJ1-2; D uncertain. Deletions cut 1 base from V and 3 bases from J, with 15 bases between. Germline lookup yields CDR1 MNHNS and CDR2 SASEGT. CDR3 length: 16 residues. For the CDR3, the DNA is TGTGCCAGCAGTGAAGAGAAGGGCAGAATTTACTATGGCTACACCTTC. Protein sequence: CASSEEKGRIYYGYTF.

The V gene is TRBV5-6, the J gene TRBJ2-3; no reliable D call. The germline V gene has CDR1 SGHDT and CDR2 YYEEEE. V was pared by 2 bases and J by 0 bases, with 13 bases between. The CDR3 sequence is 16 residues long. The CDR3 here is CASSFSTSPSTDTQYF. The CDR3 nucleotides are TGTGCCAGCAGCTTTTCGACTTCCCCCAGCACAGATACGCAGTATTTT.

This clone was detected only once. This chain uses TRBV4-3 with TRBJ1-2, with D uncertain. This CDR3 comprises 12 residues. CDR1 is LGHNA, CDR2 YSLEER, per germline. V gave up 0 bases and J gave up 2 bases, with 1 base separating them. CDR3 residues: CASSQDNYGYTF. CDR3 nucleotides: TGCGCCAGCAGCCAAGACAACTATGGCTACACCTTC.

The chain couples TRBV5-4 to TRBJ1-3; 7 bases fit TRBD1. The CDR3 runs 15 residues. V was pared by 3 bases and J by 4 bases, with 7 bases of the junction left unmatched. CDR1 SGHNT and CDR2 YYREEE come from the germline V gene (reference sequence). The CDR3 DNA is TGTGCCAGCAGCTCCCTGACAGGGAGCGGAAACACCATATATTTT. Amino acids: CASSSLTGSGNTIYF.

The genes are TRBV4-3 and TRBJ2-7, with D uncertain. This CDR3 spans 13 amino acids. Trimming stripped 0 bases from V and 4 bases from J, with 7 bases between. The V gene's germline CDR1 is LGHNA and CDR2 YSLEER. CDR3 amino acids: CASSQELSYEQYF. In nucleotides, the CDR3 is TGCGCCAGCAGCCAAGAATTATCGTACGAGCAGTACTTC.

This chain connects TRBV2 to TRBJ2-7; D remains unclear. Germline lookup yields CDR1 SNHLY and CDR2 FYNNEI. Trimming left V 1 base short and J 2 bases short, with 12 bases between. This CDR3 has 15 amino acids. The DNA for the CDR3 is TGTGCCAGCAGTGAAGAAGCTGTAATAACCTACGAGCAGTACTTC. As protein: CASSEEAVITYEQYF.

This rearrangement joins TRBV5-1 to TRBJ1-3; 7 nucleotides line up with TRBD1. Germline CDR1 reads SGHRS; CDR2 reads YFSETQ. V lost 2 bases, J lost 0 bases, and 14 bases stayed unmatched. This CDR3 has 19 amino acids. In nucleotides, the CDR3 is TGCGCCAGCAGCTTTTATTTTCCGGGACAGATCATCTCTGGAAACACCATATATTTT. It translates to CASSFYFPGQIISGNTIYF.

This chain joins TRBV4-1 and TRBJ2-1, with TRBD2 identical over 10 bases. V was pared by 0 bases and J by 4 bases, with 6 bases of the junction left unmatched. The CDR3 length is 17 residues. Germline CDR1 reads MGHRA; CDR2 reads YSYEKL. CDR3 loop: CASSQDVAGGHYNEQFF. CDR3 nucleotides: TGCGCCAGCAGCCAAGACGTAGCGGGAGGCCATTACAATGAGCAGTTCTTC.

This clone has a handful of counts. V gene TRBV27 combines with J gene TRBJ2-6; 10 positions match TRBD2. The V and J ends lost 5 bases and 0 bases, in that order; junction bases with no gene match: 4. Germline V CDR1 and CDR2: MNHEY, SMNVEV (reference sequence). The CDR3 length is 17 residues. DNA of the CDR3: TGTGCCAGCAGTCGAACTAGCGGGGCCTCTGGGGCCAACGTCCTGACTTTC. Translated, it gives CASSRTSGASGANVLTF.

The V call is TRBV4-3, the J call TRBJ2-3, with D unresolved. This CDR3 comprises 16 residues. Trimming took off 3 bases at V and 5 bases at J, with 18 bases between the two ends. In germline, CDR1 is LGHNA, CDR2 YSLEER. The CDR3 region is CASSHAVRDGVDTQYF. For the CDR3, the DNA is TGCGCCAGCAGCCATGCGGTTAGGGATGGGGTAGATACGCAGTATTTT.

J is TRBJ2-3 and V is TRBV19, with 11 bases that match TRBD2. Trimming at V came to 6 bases and at J to 1 base, leaving 9 bases not matched to a gene. The germline CDR1 and CDR2 sequences are LNHDA and SQIVND (reference sequence). The CDR3 consists of 17 residues. The CDR3 sequence is CASRSSGRGGGTDTQYF. The DNA of the CDR3 is TGTGCCAGTAGAAGTAGCGGGAGGGGGGGCGGCACAGATACGCAGTATTTT.

This clone was observed once. The sample carries other DNA sequences with the same CDR3. Here the CDR3 DNA reads TGCAGTGCCAGACTGCTTGAAGCTTTCTTT. Its translation is CSARLLEAFF. J is TRBJ1-1 and V is TRBV20-1; D remains ambiguous. This CDR3 spans 10 amino acids. Germline lookup yields CDR1 DFQATT and CDR2 SNEGSKA (reference sequence). V was clipped by 6 bases and J by 7 bases, with 9 bases between them.

This chain uses TRBV7-2 with TRBJ2-5; D may be TRBD1 (6 bases). CDR3 size: 14 residues. The V end lost 6 bases, the J end lost 4 bases, and 15 bases lay between the germline ends. Germline values: CDR1 SGHTA, CDR2 FQGNSA. CDR3 nucleotide sequence: TGTGCCAGCAGGCGAACAGGGTTGGCAGAGACCCAGTACTTC. Protein: CASRRTGLAETQYF.

This clone came up a few times. The junction shows a germline mismatch at one end, possibly a read error. V and J are TRBV5-4 and TRBJ2-7; 9 bases line up with TRBD2. Germline V lookup: CDR1 SGHNT, CDR2 YYREEE (reference sequence). This CDR3 is built from 13 residues. The CDR3 DNA sequence: TGTGCCAGCAGCTTGGTGCCTAGCGGGACGGTACTCTTC. This translates into CASSLVPSGTVLF.

The chain has TRBV9 and TRBJ2-1, with D possibly being TRBD1 or TRBD2 (5 bases each). This CDR3 comprises 15 residues. The germline V and J ends were trimmed by 5 bases and 0 bases, with 12 bases remaining between them. Germline loops: CDR1 SGDLS, CDR2 YYNGEE. In DNA, the CDR3 is TGTGCCAGCAGATCCGGGACGGGCTCCTACAATGAGCAGTTCTTC. Its protein product is CASRSGTGSYNEQFF.

The V and J genes are TRBV6-5 and TRBJ1-2, with 7 bases lining up with TRBD1. Germline CDR1 reads MNHEY; CDR2 reads SVGAGI. Unmatched junction bases numbered 6, after V lost 5 bases and J lost 3 bases. CDR3 length: 14 amino acids. This CDR3 reads CASSGGGAHYGYTF. CDR3 coding DNA: TGTGCCAGCAGTGGAGGGGGCGCGCACTATGGCTACACCTTC.

This clone was counted only a few times. The V and J genes are TRBV19 and TRBJ1-5, with 8 bases lining up with TRBD1. Trimming removed 7 bases from V and 6 bases from J; junction bases left unmatched: 11. CDR1 and CDR2 (germline): LNHDA, SQIVND (reference sequence). This CDR3 comprises 15 residues. The CDR3 spells CASTWTGKGSQPQHF. CDR3 coding DNA: TGTGCCAGTACCTGGACAGGGAAGGGGAGTCAGCCCCAGCATTTT.

This clone has only a few counts. The V gene is TRBV2, the J gene TRBJ1-4; 7 bases are a match to TRBD1. Germline-derived CDR1 and CDR2 are SNHLY and FYNNEI. The CDR3 totals 14 residues. V lost 6 bases and J lost 6; bases outside the gene matches: 7. DNA for the CDR3: TGTGCCAGCAGCGACAGGGAAGGGGATGAAAAACTGTTTTTT. This codes for CASSDREGDEKLFF.

This rearrangement joins TRBV30 to TRBJ2-1; TRBD2 agrees at 13 bases. The CDR3 has 17 amino acids. CDR1 is GTSNPN and CDR2 is SVGIG in the germline V gene (reference sequence). Trimming at V came to 8 bases and at J to 8 bases, leaving 18 bases not matched to a gene. In DNA, the CDR3 is TGTGCCCGGACTAGCGGGAGTTTGAACCGCCCTGGGGATGAGCAGTTCTTC. Translation gives CARTSGSLNRPGDEQFF.

The rearrangement uses TRBV7-2 and TRBJ2-1; TRBD2 agrees at 10 bases. The CDR3 has 15 residues. In germline, CDR1 is SGHTA, CDR2 FQGNSA. J lost 5 bases, V lost 3 bases, and 4 bases had no gene match. The CDR3 reads CASSFQRGGNNEQFF. In DNA form, the CDR3 reads TGTGCCAGCAGCTTTCAGCGGGGGGGAAACAATGAGCAGTTCTTC.

V is TRBV29-1 and J is TRBJ2-1; 12 nucleotides agree with TRBD2. The V segment lost 1 base and the J segment 8 bases; nucleotides outside the gene matches: 6. CDR3 size: 15 residues. CDR1 and CDR2 from the germline V gene are SQVTM and ANQGSEA. CDR3 bases: TGCAGCGTTGAAGCCCCTAGCGGGAGGGCCGATGAGCAGTTCTTC. It codes for CSVEAPSGRADEQFF.